The 16 T cell receptor beta chains below all came from one sample that was sequenced in a study of blood T cell repertoires in COVID-19. TCRdb's table, derived via immunoSEQ multiplex PCR, lists solely in-frame clones and lacks some. The sample includes around 240,000 clones, approximately 86% seen only once; the top ten take 3%. Material for sequencing was peripheral blood. Every receptor here comes from a woman in her twenties or thirties who had recovered from COVID-19.

The chain links TRBV5-1 to TRBJ2-7; TRBD2 aligns across 13 bases. CDR3 length: 14 residues. Germline lookup yields CDR1 SGHRS and CDR2 YFSETQ. Losses at the gene ends were 6 bases for V and 5 bases for J; bases not matched to a gene: 5. CDR3 nucleotides: TGCGCCAGCAAACTAGCGGGGGGGCCGGACGAGCAGTACTTC. Encoded protein: CASKLAGGPDEQYF.

CDR3 sequence: CASSAADRNQPQHF. The CDR3 coding sequence is TGTGCCAGCAGCGCCGCCGACAGGAATCAGCCCCAGCATTTT. The chain recombines TRBV9 with TRBJ1-5, with D possibly being TRBD1 (6 bases). CDR1 is SGDLS and CDR2 is YYNGEE in the germline V gene. The CDR3 contains 14 residues. The V and J ends lost 3 bases and 4 bases respectively, with 11 bases between them. Variable domain in full (rest from reference TRBV9 and TRBJ1-5): DSGVTQTPKHLITATGQRVTLRCSPRSGDLSVYWYQQSLDQGLQFLIQYYNGEERAKGNILERFSAQQFPDLHSELNLSSLELGDSALYFCASSAADRNQPQHFGDGTRLSIL.

The rearrangement uses TRBV15 and TRBJ2-7, with 7 bases fitting TRBD1. The CDR3 runs to 14 residues. V shed 0 bases, J shed 7 bases, and the junction held 6 bases outside the gene matches. Germline V lookup: CDR1 LNHNV, CDR2 YYDKDF (reference sequence). In nucleotides, the CDR3 is TGTGCCACCAGCAGAGATGGGACAGAGGGTGAGCAGTACTTC. This gives the protein CATSRDGTEGEQYF.

The rearrangement links TRBV9 to TRBJ2-2; a possible D gene is TRBD2 (6 bases). Trimming stripped 7 bases from V and 6 bases from J, with 10 bases between. The CDR3 covers 12 residues. CDR1 and CDR2 (germline): SGDLS, YYNGEE. CDR3 in DNA: TGTGCCAGCGCGGGGTGGGCCGGGGAGCTGTTTTTT. The encoded protein is CASAGWAGELFF.

The rearrangement uses TRBV4-1 and TRBJ1-2; D gene ambiguous. The CDR3 has 13 amino acids. Per germline, CDR1 MGHRA and CDR2 YSYEKL. V was shortened by 4 bases and J by 8 bases, with 14 bases between the two germline ends. The CDR3 loop reads CASSPYEGGGYTF. In nucleotides, the CDR3 is TGCGCCAGCAGCCCTTACGAGGGAGGCGGCTACACCTTC.

The V and J genes are TRBV18 and TRBJ2-7; maybe TRBD2 (5 bases). Per the germline V gene, CDR1 is KGHSH and CDR2 is LQKENI. Trimming stripped 2 bases from V and 7 bases from J, with 18 bases between. This CDR3 contains 15 residues. The CDR3: CASSPFGGRLGEQYF. The CDR3 coding sequence is TGTGCCAGCTCACCATTCGGAGGACGGCTGGGGGAGCAGTACTTC.

The chain carries TRBV11-2 and TRBJ2-3, with 9 bases matching TRBD1. The V gene end was trimmed by 5 bases and the J gene end by 3 bases; junction bases not matched to a gene: 3. The germline V gene encodes CDR1 SGHAT and CDR2 FQNNGV. This CDR3 is 14 amino acids long. The CDR3 DNA sequence: TGTGCCAGCAGCCCAGGGACAGGGACAGATACGCAGTATTTT. Translated: CASSPGTGTDTQYF.

This sequence joins TRBV5-1 and TRBJ2-3; TRBD2 matches at 7 bases. This CDR3 has 16 residues. Germline V gene data show CDR1 as SGHRS and CDR2 as YFSETQ. V shed 0 bases and J 13 bases; nucleotides not matched to a gene: 17. The CDR3 DNA reads TGCGCCAGCAGCTTGGGACTAGCCACGCGGGGATACGAGGAGTATTTT. Translating gives CASSLGLATRGYEEYF.

V is TRBV9 and J is TRBJ2-7, with 9 bases matching TRBD2. Looked up from germline, CDR1 is SGDLS and CDR2 is YYNGEE. V trimming: 3 bases; J trimming: 5 bases; junction bases outside the gene matches: 3. This CDR3 has 13 residues. CDR3 region: CASSGGTSNEQYF. The CDR3 coding sequence is TGTGCCAGCAGCGGCGGGACTAGCAACGAGCAGTACTTC. Combining the CDR3 with reference TRBV9 and TRBJ2-7 gives the whole variable domain DSGVTQTPKHLITATGQRVTLRCSPRSGDLSVYWYQQSLDQGLQFLIQYYNGEERAKGNILERFSAQQFPDLHSELNLSSLELGDSALYFCASSGGTSNEQYFGPGTRLTVT.

This clone was observed once. V is TRBV9 and J is TRBJ1-6; D gene unclear. This CDR3 comprises 15 residues. The germline gives CDR1 SGDLS, CDR2 YYNGEE. The V and J ends lost 4 bases and 6 bases respectively, with 14 bases between them. The CDR3 nucleotides are TGTGCCAGCAGCCCCTCGGGAGCCCTTAATTCACCCCTCCACTTT. This sequence encodes CASSPSGALNSPLHF.

A single count supports this clone. CDR3 sequence (DNA): TGTGCCAGCAGTCCGACAGGCAATCAGCCCCAGCATTTT. Its protein is CASSPTGNQPQHF. The rearrangement uses TRBV6-4 and TRBJ1-5; weak D call: TRBD1 (5 bases). This CDR3 has 13 amino acids. Trimming shortened V by 5 bases and J by 2 bases, and 7 bases separated the two germline ends. Germline lookup yields CDR1 MRHNA and CDR2 SNTAGT.

The chain couples TRBV6-5 to TRBJ1-1; D might be TRBD1 (5 bases). The CDR3 is made up of 13 amino acids. The germline V and J ends were trimmed by 6 bases and 1 base, with 9 bases remaining between them. CDR1 and CDR2 (germline): MNHEY, SVGAGI. For the CDR3, the DNA is TGTGCCAGCAGCTCTCAGGGGAACACTGAAGCTTTCTTT. This translates into CASSSQGNTEAFF.

V usage is TRBV6-5 and J usage is TRBJ2-1, with 9 bases lining up with TRBD2. CDR1 and CDR2 (germline): MNHEY, SVGAGI. The length of the CDR3 is 15 residues. With V trimmed by 5 bases and J by 5 bases, 7 bases remained unmatched. Written as DNA, the CDR3 is TGTGCCAGCAGTCAGCCGCGGGGGGGCCACAATGAGCAGTTCTTC. Translating it yields CASSQPRGGHNEQFF.

DNA for the CDR3: TGTGCCAGCAGTGAGGACAGGGGGTATACTGAAGCTTTCTTT. It specifies CASSEDRGYTEAFF. The chain carries TRBV6-1 and TRBJ1-1, with 10 bases identical to TRBD1. The length of the CDR3 is 14 residues. Germline CDR1 and CDR2: MNHNS and SASEGT. V was clipped by 3 bases and J by 5 bases; unmatched bases: 3.

The rearrangement uses TRBV10-3 and TRBJ2-3, with 7 bases aligning to TRBD2. Per germline, CDR1 ENHRY and CDR2 SYGVKD. The V and J ends lost 6 bases and 6 bases, in that order; junction bases with no gene match: 3. CDR3 size: 12 residues. As DNA, the CDR3 is TGTGCCATCAGATGGCGGGGGGATACGCAGTATTTT. Its protein product is CAIRWRGDTQYF.

V usage is TRBV11-3 and J usage is TRBJ1-1, with 7 bases that match TRBD1. Per the germline V gene, CDR1 is SGHNT and CDR2 is YENEEA. Trimming removed 6 bases from V and 5 bases from J; junction bases left unmatched: 9. The CDR3 length is 14 residues. This CDR3 is CASSLGGTVTEAFF. CDR3 DNA sequence: TGTGCCAGCAGTCTGGGCGGGACAGTAACTGAAGCTTTCTTT. The full variable domain, its missing parts supplied by reference TRBV11-3 and TRBJ1-1, is EAGVVQSPRYKIIEKKQPVAFWCNPISGHNTLYWYLQNLGQGPELLIRYENEEAVDDSQLPKDRFSAERLKGVDSTLKIQPAELGDSAVYLCASSLGGTVTEAFFGQGTRLTVV.